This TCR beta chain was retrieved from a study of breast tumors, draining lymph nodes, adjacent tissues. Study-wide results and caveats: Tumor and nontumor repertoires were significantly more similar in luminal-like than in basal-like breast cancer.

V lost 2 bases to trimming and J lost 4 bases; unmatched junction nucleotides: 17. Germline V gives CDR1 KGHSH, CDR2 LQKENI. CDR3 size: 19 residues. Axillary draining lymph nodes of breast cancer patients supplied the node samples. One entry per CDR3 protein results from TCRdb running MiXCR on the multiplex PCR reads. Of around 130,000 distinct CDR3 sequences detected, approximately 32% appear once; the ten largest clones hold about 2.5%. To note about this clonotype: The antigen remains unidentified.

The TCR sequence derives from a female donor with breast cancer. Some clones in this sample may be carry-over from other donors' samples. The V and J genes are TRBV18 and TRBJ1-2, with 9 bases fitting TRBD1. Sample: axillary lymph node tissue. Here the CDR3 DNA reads TGTGCCAGCTCACCATTTTCTGGGGACAGGGCCTACGCGGTCTATGGCTACACCTTC. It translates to CASSPFSGDRAYAVYGYTF.